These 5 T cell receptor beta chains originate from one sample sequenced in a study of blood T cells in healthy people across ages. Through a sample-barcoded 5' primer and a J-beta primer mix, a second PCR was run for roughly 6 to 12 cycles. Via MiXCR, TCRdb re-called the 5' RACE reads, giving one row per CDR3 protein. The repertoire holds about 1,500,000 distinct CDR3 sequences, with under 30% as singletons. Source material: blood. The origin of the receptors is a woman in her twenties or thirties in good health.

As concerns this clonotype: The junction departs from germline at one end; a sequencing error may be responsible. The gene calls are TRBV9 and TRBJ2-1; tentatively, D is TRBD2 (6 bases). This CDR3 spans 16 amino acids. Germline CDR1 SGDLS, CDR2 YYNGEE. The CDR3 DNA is TGTGCCAGCAGCTCTCGCACCGGGACTCCCTACAATGAGCGGTTCTTC. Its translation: CASSSRTGTPYNERFF.

The CDR3 sequence is CSARDVGQGAATEAFF. CDR3 DNA: TGCAGTGCTAGAGATGTAGGGCAGGGGGCGGCGACTGAAGCTTTCTTT. The J gene is TRBJ1-1, the V gene TRBV20-1; 8 bases line up with TRBD1. V gave up 0 bases and J gave up 5 bases; unmatched junction bases: 11. The CDR3 spans 16 residues. Germline CDR1 DFQATT, CDR2 SNEGSKA (reference sequence).

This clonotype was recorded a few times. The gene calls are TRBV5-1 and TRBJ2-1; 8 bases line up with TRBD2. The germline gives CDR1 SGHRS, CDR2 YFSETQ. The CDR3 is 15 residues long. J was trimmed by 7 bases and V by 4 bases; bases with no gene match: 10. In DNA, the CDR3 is TGCGCCAGCAGCGAAAGTAGCGGGATCATGAATGAGCAGTTCTTC. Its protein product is CASSESSGIMNEQFF.

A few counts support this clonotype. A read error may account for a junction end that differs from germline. The CDR3 coding sequence is TGTGCCAGCAGTGAGAGGACTAGCGGCCCAACCTACGGGCAGTACTTC. It specifies CASSERTSGPTYGQYF. The rearrangement joins TRBV2 to TRBJ2-7; 10 bases match TRBD2. The CDR3 totals 16 residues. Germline V lookup: CDR1 SNHLY, CDR2 FYNNEI.

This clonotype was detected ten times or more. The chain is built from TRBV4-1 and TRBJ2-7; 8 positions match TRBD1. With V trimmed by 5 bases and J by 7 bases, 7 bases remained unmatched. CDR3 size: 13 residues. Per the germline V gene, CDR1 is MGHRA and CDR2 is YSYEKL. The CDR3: CASSDDRGGEQYF. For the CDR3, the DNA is TGCGCCAGCAGCGACGACAGGGGTGGAGAGCAGTACTTC.